A single sample gave rise to the 30 T cell receptor beta chains below, sequenced in a study of vaccination and CD4 T cells after COVID-19. Treatment reported: approximately 9-day PBMC culture with coronavirus spike peptide pools or control peptides (ViraFEST assay). According to the study, CD4+ T cells from the unexposed donor were gathered ahead of the COVID-19 pandemic (2011-2018). The antigens these receptors bind are not known. Researchers used the Oncomine TCR Beta short-read assay to sequence DNA from cultured CD4+ T cells. TCRdb reprocessed the PCR reads with MiXCR, giving one entry per CDR3 protein. The sample records 3,000 to 3,500 distinct CDR3 sequences, 24% being singletons. Sequenced input: CD4+ T cells from blood, cultured in vitro. The receptors were sampled from a human donor in good health.

CDR3 loop: CASSIEGGQPQHF. CDR3 coding DNA: TGTGCCAGTAGTATCGAGGGTGGGCAGCCCCAGCATTTT. The chain is built from TRBV19 and TRBJ1-5; D unresolved. CDR1 and CDR2 (germline): LNHDA, SQIVND (reference sequence). This CDR3 contains 13 residues. The V end lost 3 bases, the J end lost 7 bases, and 10 bases lay between the germline ends.

Only a few counts were recorded for this clonotype. The chain employs TRBV28 and TRBJ1-1; D gene uncertain. The CDR3 consists of 16 residues. Per germline, CDR1 MDHEN and CDR2 SYDVKM. V was shortened by 6 bases and J by 4 bases, with 21 bases between the two germline ends. The CDR3 DNA is TGTGCCAGCAGGTCAAGCTCTCGGGGTTCCCCCACTGAAGCTTTCTTT. It encodes CASRSSSRGSPTEAFF.

Of note for this clonotype: No conserved phenylalanine or tryptophan ends this CDR3, so it is likely a read error. V usage is TRBV6-1 and J usage is TRBJ2-5; no firm D call. V dropped 6 bases and J dropped 1 base, with 15 bases sitting between them. The CDR3 extends over 15 amino acids. Germline CDR1 is MNHNS and CDR2 is SASEGT. The CDR3 DNA sequence: TGTGCCAGCAGCCTCCTGTACAGATTCCAAGAGACCCAGTACATC. It is translated as CASSLLYRFQETQYI.

In its sample, this clonotype is medium-sized. This rearrangement joins TRBV24-1 to TRBJ1-2; D might be TRBD1 (6 bases). CDR1 and CDR2 from the germline V gene are KGHDR and SFDVKD. This CDR3 comprises 14 residues. Between the trimmed V and J ends, which lost 1 base and 2 bases, there was a span of 7 bases. CDR3 sequence: CATSDLDRNYGYTF. The CDR3 DNA sequence: TGTGCCACCAGTGATTTAGACAGGAACTATGGCTACACCTTC.

This clonotype was counted between two and nine times. The V call is TRBV20-1, the J call TRBJ2-7; 10 nucleotides agree with TRBD2. The CDR3 has 16 amino acids. V shed 0 bases and J 3 bases; nucleotides not matched to a gene: 8. Germline V gene sequence: CDR1 DFQATT, CDR2 SNEGSKA (reference sequence). Written as DNA, the CDR3 is TGCAGTGCTAGAGAGGGGCGCGCTAGCGGGAGCTACGAGCAGTACTTC. It codes for CSAREGRASGSYEQYF.

The chain recombines TRBV7-9 with TRBJ2-5; 8 bases map to TRBD1. J lost 5 bases, V lost 5 bases, and 4 bases had no gene match. Germline V CDR1 and CDR2: SEHNR, FQNEAQ (reference sequence). The CDR3 sequence is 13 residues long. CDR3 protein: CASSQGAAETQYF. The CDR3 DNA sequence: TGTGCCAGCAGCCAGGGGGCAGCGGAGACCCAGTACTTC.

This clonotype was seen more than once but under ten times. This chain uses TRBV19 with TRBJ1-2; D is undetermined. This CDR3 spans 13 amino acids. The V end lost 3 bases, the J end lost 8 bases, and 13 bases lay between the germline ends. Germline CDR1 and CDR2: LNHDA and SQIVND (reference sequence). This CDR3 is CASSIPGYRGYTF. The CDR3 nucleotides are TGTGCCAGTAGTATCCCGGGATATCGCGGCTACACCTTC.

This chain joins TRBV20-1 and TRBJ2-7; 10 positions agree with TRBD2. CDR1 is DFQATT, CDR2 SNEGSKA, per germline (reference sequence). This CDR3 comprises 15 residues. The junction had 9 bases not matched to a gene; V was cut back by 5 bases and J by 2 bases. The CDR3 region is CSAQHGTSATYEQYF. The CDR3 region has the DNA TGCAGTGCTCAACACGGGACTAGCGCGACCTACGAGCAGTACTTC.

The chain has TRBV28 and TRBJ2-7; D may match TRBD1 or TRBD2 (5 bases each). Trimming left V 4 bases short and J 4 bases short, with 23 bases between. Germline assignment: CDR1 MDHEN and CDR2 SYDVKM. This CDR3 comprises 17 residues. As DNA, the CDR3 is TGTGCCAGCAGTTCCCCCTCCGGGGACGAAAAACCTTACGAGCAGTACTTC. It specifies CASSSPSGDEKPYEQYF.

This clonotype was seen more than once but under ten times. The V and J genes are TRBV7-3 and TRBJ2-3; 7 bases line up with TRBD2. V dropped 6 bases and J dropped 3; count of bases not matched to a gene: 12. Germline CDR1 SGHTA, CDR2 FQGTGA. CDR3 length: 16 amino acids. The CDR3 sequence: CASSKGWDYQTDTQYF. DNA for the CDR3: TGTGCCAGCAGTAAAGGGTGGGACTACCAAACAGATACGCAGTATTTT.

This chain connects TRBV12-3 or TRBV12-4 to TRBJ2-7; 10 bases agree with TRBD2. V was pared by 3 bases and J by 0 bases, with 8 bases of the junction left unmatched. The CDR3 extends over 17 amino acids. The CDR3 DNA reads as TGTGCCAGCAGTTTCAGGACTAGCGGATCACACTCCTACGAGCAGTACTTC. Protein product: CASSFRTSGSHSYEQYF.

The chain combines TRBV20-1 with TRBJ1-1, with D perhaps TRBD1 (5 bases). CDR1 is DFQATT, CDR2 SNEGSKA, per germline (reference sequence). The CDR3 covers 14 residues. V was pared by 0 bases and J by 3 bases, with 11 bases between. CDR3 sequence reads: CSAREGGAYTEAFF. The CDR3 region has the DNA TGCAGTGCTAGAGAAGGAGGGGCCTACACTGAAGCTTTCTTT.

The chain recombines TRBV11-2 with TRBJ2-3, with 11 bases aligning to TRBD2. This CDR3 is 14 amino acids long. V lost 1 base, J lost 13 bases, and 7 bases stayed unmatched. CDR1 and CDR2 from the germline V gene are SGHAT and FQNNGV. The CDR3 region has the DNA TGTGCCAGCAGCTTAGCACTAGCGGGGGTAGAAGAGTATTTT. Amino acids: CASSLALAGVEEYF.

The chain links TRBV20-1 to TRBJ1-1; D uncertain. This CDR3 has 12 amino acids. Germline CDR1 and CDR2: DFQATT and SNEGSKA (reference sequence). V was clipped by 1 base and J by 5 bases, with 8 bases between them. The CDR3 region is CSARVLMTEAFF. The CDR3 DNA is TGCAGTGCTAGAGTGTTAATGACTGAAGCTTTCTTT.

The chain combines TRBV25-1 with TRBJ1-6; 7 positions match TRBD1. V lost 3 bases to trimming and J lost 10 bases; unmatched junction nucleotides: 12. There are 16 residues in the CDR3. The germline V gene has CDR1 MGHDK and CDR2 SYGVNS. The CDR3 loop reads CASSDPRGGAFSPLHF. The CDR3 nucleotides are TGTGCCAGCAGTGACCCCAGGGGGGGCGCTTTCTCACCCCTCCACTTT.

This sequence joins TRBV2 and TRBJ2-3; no clear D. With 2 bases removed from V and 6 bases from J, the gap between germline ends came to 12 bases. Germline lookup yields CDR1 SNHLY and CDR2 FYNNEI. The CDR3 totals 14 residues. The CDR3 DNA is TGTGCCAGCAGTGAAATGTGGGGTAGCGATACGCAGTATTTT. This codes for CASSEMWGSDTQYF.

This clonotype was recorded a few times. The rearrangement joins TRBV10-3 to TRBJ2-5, with 12 bases matching TRBD2. Per the germline V gene, CDR1 is ENHRY and CDR2 is SYGVKD. This CDR3 comprises 15 residues. V was clipped by 8 bases and J by 4 bases; unmatched bases: 8. In nucleotides, the CDR3 is TGTGCCATCCGTAAGGGGGGACTAGCGGGAGAGACCCAGTACTTC. It yields the protein CAIRKGGLAGETQYF.

The gene calls are TRBV18 and TRBJ2-7; no clear D. The germline V gene has CDR1 KGHSH and CDR2 LQKENI. The CDR3 consists of 13 residues. Trimming took 0 bases from V and 2 from J, leaving 5 bases between them. The CDR3 sequence: CASSPPATYEQYF. The CDR3 region has the DNA TGTGCCAGCTCACCACCTGCTACCTACGAGCAGTACTTC.

The chain couples TRBV4-3 to TRBJ2-2, with no clear D. This CDR3 has 15 amino acids. V dropped 1 base and J dropped 7 bases, with 13 bases sitting between them. Germline loops: CDR1 LGHNA, CDR2 YSLEER. The DNA of the CDR3 is TGCGCCAGCAGCCAAGGTTCTCCTAGTAACGGGGAGCTGTTTTTT. This sequence encodes CASSQGSPSNGELFF.

By frequency in the sample, this clonotype is medium-sized. J is TRBJ1-6 and V is TRBV7-9, with a weak D call TRBD1 (5 bases). V was clipped by 5 bases and J by 5 bases, with 10 bases between them. Germline V gives CDR1 SEHNR, CDR2 FQNEAQ (reference sequence). The CDR3 totals 14 residues. DNA of the CDR3: TGTGCCAGCAGCCGCCCGGGGGATAATTCACCCCTCCACTTT. Encoded protein: CASSRPGDNSPLHF.

This chain links TRBV19 with TRBJ2-3; D remains ambiguous. Looked up from germline, CDR1 is LNHDA and CDR2 is SQIVND (reference sequence). The CDR3 is 15 residues long. The V end was cut by 2 bases, the J end by 6 bases, with 15 bases between. In DNA, the CDR3 is TGTGCCAGTAGTATAAGACACCCTGTCGGGGATACGCAGTATTTT. Its protein is CASSIRHPVGDTQYF.

The CDR3: CASSGYAPYEQYF. CDR3 sequence (DNA): TGTGCCAGCAGTGGCTACGCGCCATACGAGCAGTACTTC. The chain links TRBV6-1 to TRBJ2-7; D ambiguous. CDR1 MNHNS and CDR2 SASEGT come from the germline V gene. The CDR3 length is 13 residues. Between the trimmed V and J ends, which lost 4 bases and 4 bases, there was a span of 11 bases.

The chain combines TRBV4-1 with TRBJ1-2, with D hard to call. The germline V gene encodes CDR1 MGHRA and CDR2 YSYEKL. The CDR3 runs 16 residues. V was cut by 2 bases and J by 0 bases, with 13 bases left in between. The DNA of the CDR3 is TGCGCCAGCAGCCAACCGAGCAGTCGGCCTAACTATGGCTACACCTTC. Translated, it gives CASSQPSSRPNYGYTF.

This clonotype was observed a few times. The junction shows a germline mismatch at one end, possibly a read error. The chain is built from TRBV20-1 and TRBJ1-5; a weak D match, TRBD1 (6 bases). The CDR3 has 14 amino acids. CDR1 DFQATT and CDR2 SNEGSKA come from the germline V gene (reference sequence). CDR3 DNA: TGCAGTGCCAGAGGGGGATATAGCAATCAGCCCCAGCATTTT. Its protein is CSARGGYSNQPQHF.

The V gene is TRBV2, the J gene TRBJ2-6, with no clear D. Looked up from germline, CDR1 is SNHLY and CDR2 is FYNNEI. CDR3 length equals 11 residues. V was trimmed by 6 bases and J by 10 bases, leaving 7 bases between them. CDR3 in DNA: TGTGCCAGCAGCTTCACTAACGTCCTGACTTTC. Its translation: CASSFTNVLTF.

This clonotype showed up just a few times. This rearrangement joins TRBV7-3 to TRBJ1-1; TRBD1 matches 9 bases. The V and J ends lost 4 bases and 0 bases, in that order; junction bases with no gene match: 3. The CDR3 is 15 amino acids. The V gene's germline CDR1 is SGHTA and CDR2 FQGTGA. The CDR3 loop reads CASSSDRGMNTEAFF. Here the CDR3 DNA reads TGTGCCAGCAGCTCGGACAGGGGTATGAACACTGAAGCTTTCTTT. Full variable domain (missing parts from reference TRBV7-3 and TRBJ1-1): GAGVSQTPSNKVTEKGKYVELRCDPISGHTALYWYRQSLGQGPEFLIYFQGTGAADDSGLPNDRFFAVRPEGSVSTLKIQRTERGDSAVYLCASSSDRGMNTEAFFGQGTRLTVV.

This chain joins TRBV6-1 and TRBJ2-3; D ambiguous. The CDR3 spans 15 residues. Germline V gives CDR1 MNHNS, CDR2 SASEGT. Between the trimmed V and J ends, which lost 6 bases and 0 bases, there was a span of 13 bases. CDR3 in amino acids: CASRLSATSTDTQYF. CDR3 DNA: TGTGCCAGCAGGCTGTCCGCTACTAGCACAGATACGCAGTATTTT.

This clonotype appeared a few times. J is TRBJ1-5 and V is TRBV28, with 9 positions matching TRBD1. V lost 6 bases, J lost 5 bases, and 5 bases stayed unmatched. Germline CDR1 is MDHEN and CDR2 is SYDVKM. This CDR3 comprises 14 residues. The CDR3 protein is CASRHGTGHQPQHF. Here the CDR3 DNA reads TGTGCCAGCAGGCACGGGACAGGGCATCAGCCCCAGCATTTT.

This chain uses TRBV11-3 with TRBJ2-2; D is unresolved. V was cut by 5 bases and J by 7 bases, with 11 bases left in between. Germline CDR1 reads SGHNT; CDR2 reads YENEEA. The CDR3 totals 13 residues. CDR3 sequence reads: CASSPRLDGELFF. Here the CDR3 DNA reads TGTGCCAGCAGCCCCCGATTGGACGGGGAGCTGTTTTTT. Supplemented by reference TRBV11-3 and TRBJ2-2, the full variable domain reads EAGVVQSPRYKIIEKKQPVAFWCNPISGHNTLYWYLQNLGQGPELLIRYENEEAVDDSQLPKDRFSAERLKGVDSTLKIQPAELGDSAVYLCASSPRLDGELFFGEGSRLTVL.

V usage is TRBV20-1 and J usage is TRBJ2-5; 11 bases agree with TRBD1. This CDR3 region has 18 residues. Germline V CDR1 and CDR2: DFQATT, SNEGSKA (reference sequence). V lost 6 bases, J lost 2 bases, and 17 bases stayed unmatched. The chain's CDR3 is CSAGGGGDRGTSQETQYF. The CDR3 nucleotides read TGCAGTGCCGGAGGAGGGGGGGACAGGGGGACCTCACAAGAGACCCAGTACTTC.